One sample yielded the 3 T cell receptor beta chains listed below, sequenced in a study of T cell responses to AZD1222 COVID-19 vaccine (dated by TCRdb to about 2021). The sample's time point label is to be understood as: about 28 days (+/-7) after the second vaccine dose. Libraries were built with the immunoSEQ multiplex PCR assay. Imported from immuneACCESS, the table was reduced by TCRdb to in-frame sequences with V and J called. These copies leave out some clones; in studies compared against another copy, an unresolved V gene accounts for under half, and the cause of the remainder is not known. This sample is represented by more than 90,000 clones; about 88% of them were singletons. Over 12% of the sample is taken by the ten largest. Sequences were derived from peripheral blood, sampled 28 days after the second AZD1222 dose. These receptors all come from an adult who received the AZD1222 COVID-19 vaccine.

The chain links TRBV11-1 to TRBJ2-3; no clear D. The germline V and J ends were trimmed by 5 bases and 3 bases, with 12 bases remaining between them. CDR3 length equals 14 residues. Looked up from germline, CDR1 is SGHAT and CDR2 is FQDESV (reference sequence). Here the CDR3 DNA reads TGTGCCAGCAGCCTCCCTTGGAAGACAGATACGCAGTATTTT. It is translated as CASSLPWKTDTQYF.

This clone has a handful of counts. In nucleotides, the CDR3 is TGTGCCAGCAGCCCCCAACTCGTGAACACTGAAGCTTTCTTT. This encodes CASSPQLVNTEAFF. The chain links TRBV7-9 to TRBJ1-1; D unresolved. The CDR3 extends over 14 amino acids. Germline CDR1 and CDR2: SEHNR and FQNEAQ (reference sequence). Trimming took 5 bases from V and 0 from J, leaving 10 bases between them.

Note on this clone: This specimen includes other DNA sequences encoding the same CDR3. V and J are TRBV5-1 and TRBJ2-7; 9 nucleotides agree with TRBD1. V was clipped by 2 bases and J by 0 bases; unmatched bases: 0. The CDR3 runs 14 residues. CDR1 and CDR2 from the germline V gene are SGHRS and YFSETQ. The CDR3 nucleotides are TGCGCCAGCAGCTTACAGGGGGCCTCCTACGAGCAGTACTTC. Translated: CASSLQGASYEQYF. The whole variable domain, filled in from reference TRBV5-1 and TRBJ2-7, reads KAGVTQTPRYLIKTRGQQVTLSCSPISGHRSVSWYQQTPGQGLQFLFEYFSETQRNKGNFPGRFSGRQFSNSRSEMNVSTLELGDSALYLCASSLQGASYEQYFGPGTRLTVT.